In this sample, the clone carrying this TCR beta chain turned up once. The data stem from a study of T cell responses to AZD1222 COVID-19 vaccine. V lost 3 bases and J lost 0, with 8 bases in between. Germline CDR1 and CDR2: SGHVS and FQNEAQ. The CDR3 is 14 residues long. Some clones are missing from TCRdb's copy, which holds only in-frame ones; the method was immunoSEQ multiplex PCR. The data hold over 150,000 clones, with 90% to 95% observed a single time. The TCR sequence derives from an adult in good health. The chain employs TRBV7-8 and TRBJ1-2; tentatively, D is TRBD1 (5 bases). This sample comprised peripheral blood, obtained on day 0 of MenACWY control vaccination. The CDR3 is CASSFGHSNYGYTF. Written as DNA, the CDR3 is TGTGCCAGCAGCTTCGGACATTCTAACTATGGCTACACCTTC.